This T cell receptor beta chain was profiled in a study of siplizumab effects on memory and regulatory T cells. Overall study findings and caveats: Phenotypic classification as naive or memory proved unattainable for roughly 75-95% of proliferating CD4+ or CD8+ clones. Mapping to unstimulated subsets was achieved for only a minor fraction of alloreactive clones.

From germline, CDR1 is SGHTA and CDR2 FQGNSA. This CDR3 spans 16 amino acids. The V and J ends lost 1 base and 4 bases respectively, with 15 bases between them. Using immunoSEQ multiplex PCR, the repertoire was profiled, and TCRdb retains in-frame clones only, with some absent. The sample yields 100,000 or so clones, 92% seen once. Note on this clone: Its antigen remains unknown.

The chain has TRBV7-2 and TRBJ2-3; D may be TRBD1 (5 bases). The receptor's source is a human donor in good health. The material sequenced was Tregs sorted from blood. The CDR3 region has the DNA TGTGCCAGCAGCTTAGGGTTCGGCAAGGGGCCAGATACGCAGTATTTT. As protein: CASSLGFGKGPDTQYF.